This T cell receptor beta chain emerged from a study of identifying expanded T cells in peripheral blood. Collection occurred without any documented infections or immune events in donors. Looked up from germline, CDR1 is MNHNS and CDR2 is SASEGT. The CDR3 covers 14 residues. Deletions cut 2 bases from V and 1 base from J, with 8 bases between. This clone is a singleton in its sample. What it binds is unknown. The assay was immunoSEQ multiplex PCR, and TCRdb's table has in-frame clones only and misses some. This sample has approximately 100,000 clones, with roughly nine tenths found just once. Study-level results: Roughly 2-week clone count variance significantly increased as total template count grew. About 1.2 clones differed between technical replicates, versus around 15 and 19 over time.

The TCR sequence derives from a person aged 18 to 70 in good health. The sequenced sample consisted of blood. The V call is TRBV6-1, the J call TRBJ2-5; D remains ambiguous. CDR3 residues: CASSEYNLQETQYF. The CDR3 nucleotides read TGTGCCAGCAGTGAATACAACCTCCAAGAGACCCAGTACTTC.